This TCR beta chain was recorded in a study of blood T cell repertoires in COVID-19. Study at large: Samples taken during acute and convalescent COVID-19 were collected in the United States, Italy and Spain. T cells, B-cell-depleted T cells, or PBMCs supplied cDNA or gDNA.

As handled by the study authors: Amplification of reference gene primers provided the estimated nucleated cell counts. The table came from immunoSEQ multiplex PCR; TCRdb's copy has only in-frame clones and leaves some out. The D gene and trimming were derived from the DNA, and the V and J assignments and clone size from that table. The sample consists of under 45,000 clones, around nine tenths of them appearing once. The CDR3 loop spans 15 amino acids. J gave up 5 bases and V 4 bases, and 6 bases lay outside the gene matches. The germline CDR1 and CDR2 sequences are MGHRA and YSYEKL. V usage is TRBV4-1 and J usage is TRBJ1-4, with 8 nucleotides matching TRBD1. Source material: peripheral blood. This clonotype was obtained from a human donor in a cohort sampled during active COVID-19. DNA for the CDR3: TGCGCCAGCAGCCCCCGGACAGGGCCAAATGAAAAACTGTTTTTT. This encodes CASSPRTGPNEKLFF.